A selection of T cell receptor beta chains follows, all from one sample in a study of T cell responses to AZD1222 COVID-19 vaccine. Measured with immunoSEQ multiplex PCR; TCRdb has only the in-frame clones, and not every one. The sample has 110,000 to 150,000 clones, 80% to 95% seen once. The sample consisted of peripheral blood, taken on day 0 of AZD1222 vaccination. All receptors derive from an adult in good health. CDR3s include the opening cysteine and the closing phenylalanine or tryptophan. D genes are given only for firm matches. The listing skips clone size in some rows; elsewhere it reads once, few, many or a size class.

j_gene,abundance,len,v_gene,d_gene,CDR3nt,CDR3aa
TRBJ2-7,NA,14,TRBV28,NA,TGTGCCAGCAGTTTCTCCGACAGATCCTACGAGCAGTACTTC,CASSFSDRSYEQYF
TRBJ1-5,NA,12,TRBV2,NA,TGTGCCAGCAGTGAAAGGGGGGAGCCCCAGCATTTT,CASSERGEPQHF
TRBJ1-2,NA,15,TRBV7-2,TRBD1,TGTGCCAGCAGCTTAAGCAAGGGGGCGGGCTATGGCTACACCTTC,CASSLSKGAGYGYTF
TRBJ2-1,NA,15,TRBV11-3,TRBD2,TGTGCCAGCAGCTCCCGGACTAGCGGGACTAATGAGCAGTTCTTC,CASSSRTSGTNEQFF
TRBJ1-5,NA,15,TRBV6-5,NA,TGTGCCAGCAGTTCCAGACTCCACGTCGGTCAGCCCCAGCATTTT,CASSSRLHVGQPQHF
TRBJ1-2,once,14,TRBV11-2,NA,TGTGCCAGCAGCTCACCGAGGGGGGGCTATGGCTACACCTTC,CASSSPRGGYGYTF
TRBJ2-7,NA,13,TRBV13,NA,TGTGCCAGCAGCTCCCCGAGGTCCTACGAGCAGTACTTC,CASSSPRSYEQYF
TRBJ1-2,NA,15,TRBV6-1,NA,TGTGCCAGCAGTGAATCGGGAGGCAGGGCGGATGGCTACACCTTC,CASSESGGRADGYTF
TRBJ2-2,NA,13,TRBV30,TRBD1,TGTGCCTGGAGTGCACAGGGGTCCGGGGAGCTGTTTTTT,CAWSAQGSGELFF
TRBJ1-3,NA,11,TRBV6-6,NA,TGTGCCTCATTCTCTGGAAACACCATATATTTT,CASFSGNTIYF
TRBJ1-1,NA,13,TRBV5-1,NA,TGCGCCAGCACTCTTAACCAGAACACTGAAGCTTTCTTT,CASTLNQNTEAFF
TRBJ2-1,NA,11,TRBV20-1,NA,TGCAGTGCTCCTACGTACAATGAGCAGTTCTTC,CSAPTYNEQFF
TRBJ2-2,NA,12,TRBV4-2,NA,TGTGCCAGCAGCTCCCCCCCCGGGGAGCTGTTTTTT,CASSSPPGELFF
TRBJ2-7,NA,14,TRBV27,NA,TGTGCCAGCAGTGAAGACGGACTCCCATACGAGCAGTACTTC,CASSEDGLPYEQYF
TRBJ2-4,NA,15,TRBV11-2,NA,TGTGCCAGCAGCACCCCGCGGCTAGCCAAAAACATTCAGTACTTC,CASSTPRLAKNIQYF
TRBJ2-1,NA,16,TRBV19,TRBD1,TGTGCCAGTAGTATCCCCACAGGGGGTCCCTACAATGAGCAGTTCTTC,CASSIPTGGPYNEQFF
TRBJ2-3,NA,14,TRBV10-2,NA,TGCGCCAGCAGTCCGGGTATTCGCACAGATACGCAGTATTTT,CASSPGIRTDTQYF
TRBJ1-5,NA,19,TRBV21-1,NA,TGTGCCAGCAGCAAAAGAGACGGGGAGACAGGGGGCGGGCATCAGCCCCAGCATTTT,CASSKRDGETGGGHQPQHF
TRBJ1-1,NA,15,TRBV11-2,NA,TGTGCCAGCAGCTTCGGTGGCGGGTGGGACACTGAAGCTTTCTTT,CASSFGGGWDTEAFF
TRBJ2-1,once,17,TRBV30,TRBD2,TGTGCCTGGAGTACGACTAGCGGGGGGACGCCCTACAATGAGCAGTTCTTC,CAWSTTSGGTPYNEQFF
TRBJ1-1,NA,13,TRBV10-3,NA,TGTGCCGCCCGGACGGATTTAAACACTGAAGCTTTCTTT,CAARTDLNTEAFF
TRBJ2-1,NA,16,TRBV11-2,NA,TGTGCCAGCAGCTTAGTAAGGGGACCTTCCTACAATGAGCAGTTCTTC,CASSLVRGPSYNEQFF
TRBJ1-4,NA,16,TRBV21-1,NA,TGTGCCAGCAGCGCTCCACCCAGGACAGGGGGTGAAAAACTGTTTTTT,CASSAPPRTGGEKLFF
TRBJ2-7,NA,14,TRBV4-2,NA,TGTGCCAGCAGCCCCCTAGGGCTGAATAGCGAGCAGTACTTC,CASSPLGLNSEQYF
TRBJ2-7,few,15,TRBV2,NA,TGTGCCAGCACCGAACAGGGAGGCGGCTCCTACGAGCAGTACTTC,CASTEQGGGSYEQYF
TRBJ1-2,NA,14,TRBV29-1,NA,TGCAGCGTTGAAGCATCAGGAAACCAACATGACTGCACCTTC,CSVEASGNQHDCTF
TRBJ2-7,once,15,TRBV27,TRBD2,TGTGCCAGCAGTTTGACTAGCGGATTTTCCTACGAGCAGTACTTC,CASSLTSGFSYEQYF
TRBJ2-1,NA,11,TRBV15,NA,TGTGCCGCGGGAAACTACAATGAGCAGTTCTTC,CAAGNYNEQFF
TRBJ1-2,NA,12,TRBV12-3/TRBV12-4,TRBD1,TGTGCCAGCAGAACAGGGGACCGAGGCTACACCTTC,CASRTGDRGYTF
TRBJ1-4,NA,14,TRBV7-9,NA,TGTGCCAGCAGCTTAGGGGCAACTAATGAAAAACTGTTTTTT,CASSLGATNEKLFF
TRBJ1-6,NA,17,TRBV5-1,NA,TGCGCCAGCAGCTTTTCATTACCGAGCTCCTATAATTCACCCCTCCACTTT,CASSFSLPSSYNSPLHF
TRBJ2-1,NA,17,TRBV5-1,TRBD2,TGCGCCAGCAGCTTGGACCCTAGCGGTCAGAGCGACAATGAGCAGTTCTTC,CASSLDPSGQSDNEQFF
TRBJ1-5,NA,15,TRBV6-5,NA,TGTGCCAGCAGTCCCAGTTTCTTCAGCAATCAGCCCCAGCATTTT,CASSPSFFSNQPQHF